This T cell receptor (beta chain) derives from a study of T-cell reconstitution after alpha-beta-depleted transplantation in children. Unique molecular identifiers were incorporated when the TCRbeta library was constructed. TCRdb reprocessed the PCR reads with MiXCR, giving one entry per CDR3 protein. The sample yields about 540,000 distinct CDR3 sequences, 18% seen once. V was cut by 0 bases and J by 4 bases, with 10 bases left in between. Germline lookup yields CDR1 SGHRS and CDR2 YFSETQ. The CDR3 contains 15 residues. The chain combines TRBV5-1 with TRBJ1-4, with D possibly being TRBD1 (5 bases). The sequenced sample was PBMCs from the stem cell graft donor, obtained from the stem cell graft. The clonotype comes from a human donor who donated a stem cell graft to a child with acute lymphoblastic leukemia. CDR3 residues: CASSLAQGYNEKLFF. As DNA, the CDR3 is TGCGCCAGCAGCTTGGCGCAGGGCTATAATGAAAAACTGTTTTTT.